Included here is one T cell receptor (beta chain) sequence, with context. These data belong to a study of blood T cell repertoires in COVID-19. Per germline, CDR1 SGDLS and CDR2 YYNGEE. Germline trimming cut 4 bases from V and 0 bases from J; bases unmatched to any gene: 7. The CDR3 runs 16 residues. As processed by the authors: Scientists estimated how many nucleated cells there were by amplifying reference gene primers. Assay: immunoSEQ multiplex PCR; the TCRdb copy retains only in-frame clones and omits some. V, J and clone size are those of that table, while D and trimming were read from the DNA. The sample consists of hundreds of thousands of clones, 80% to 90% of them appearing once. Membership in each cohort depended on participant-reported clinical history. The recovered donors of Cohort 3 showed two negative PCRs, clearance, or symptom resolution.

The sequencing input was PBMCs or T cells enriched from blood (not recorded which). The TCR was taken from a young man who had recovered from COVID-19. The chain recombines TRBV9 with TRBJ2-3; TRBD2 matches 8 bases. The chain's CDR3 is CASSPRTSLSTDTQYF. CDR3 in DNA: TGTGCCAGCAGCCCCCGGACTAGCCTGAGCACAGATACGCAGTATTTT.